A single sample gave rise to the 5 T cell receptor beta chains below, sequenced in a study of blood T cell repertoires in COVID-19 (dated by TCRdb to 2020 to 2021). The library was prepared using the immunoSEQ multiplex PCR assay. In TCRdb, the immuneACCESS table is reduced to in-frame sequences with V and J assigned. These tables do not hold every clone; where another copy was compared, an unresolved V gene accounts for under half, and the others remain unexplained. The sample has about 200,000 clones on record, 70% to 90% of them singletons. The top ten constitute roughly a sixth of the sample. The sample consisted of peripheral blood. Receptor source: a middle-aged man with COVID-19, enrolled during active disease.

In DNA form, the CDR3 reads TGTGCCAGCAGCCAAGATGGAACGGGAGGTGGCTCACCCCTCCACTTT. Its translation: CASSQDGTGGGSPLHF. This rearrangement joins TRBV3-1 (or the pseudogene TRBV3-2) to TRBJ1-6; no reliable D call. The CDR3 has 16 amino acids. CDR1 is LGHDT and CDR2 is YNNKEL in the germline V gene (reference sequence). V was pared by 0 bases and J by 10 bases, with 16 bases between.

This rearrangement joins TRBV7-6 to TRBJ1-1; 8 bases agree with TRBD1. Germline CDR1 is SGHVS and CDR2 is FNYEAQ. Trimming cost V 2 bases and J 4 bases; bases outside gene matches: 18. The CDR3 extends over 19 amino acids. This CDR3 reads CASSLFAPEGTGGSTEAFF. The CDR3 DNA sequence: TGTGCCAGCAGCTTATTCGCTCCTGAAGGGACAGGAGGTAGCACTGAAGCTTTCTTT.

In its sample, this clone was seen a few times. This chain links TRBV2 with TRBJ2-3, with a possible D match to TRBD2 (6 bases). V was trimmed by 6 bases and J by 4 bases, leaving 14 bases between them. The length of the CDR3 is 14 residues. The germline gives CDR1 SNHLY, CDR2 FYNNEI. The CDR3 here is CASRSWGRSDTQYF. CDR3 in DNA: TGTGCCAGCAGGTCTTGGGGGAGGTCAGATACGCAGTATTTT.

This rearrangement joins TRBV6-2 or TRBV6-3 to TRBJ2-3; TRBD2 agrees at 9 bases. V was pared by 6 bases and J by 6 bases, with 13 bases of the junction left unmatched. The CDR3 is 16 residues long. Germline assignment: CDR1 MNHEY and CDR2 SVGEGT. The CDR3 DNA sequence: TGTGCCAGCAGCCTTATGACTAGCGGCCGATCGGATACGCAGTATTTT. This gives the protein CASSLMTSGRSDTQYF.

The chain uses TRBV12-3 or TRBV12-4 and TRBJ2-5; weak D call: TRBD1 (5 bases). This CDR3 has 13 amino acids. The V gene lost 6 bases and the J gene lost 2 bases, with 10 bases spanning the gap. CDR3 in amino acids: CASRQTGQETQYF. In DNA, the CDR3 is TGTGCCAGCAGACAAACAGGTCAAGAGACCCAGTACTTC.